Sequencing of this T cell receptor beta chain was carried out in a study of identical twins. V dropped 1 base and J dropped 5 bases, with 12 bases sitting between them. Germline V lookup: CDR1 SGHRS, CDR2 YFSETQ. The CDR3 is 14 amino acids. Study conclusions and caveats: Fewer insertions were carried by abundant cord blood beta clonotypes, but none was seen in memory repertoires. Out-of-frame TCR alpha sharing in monozygotic twins exceeded recombination model predictions.

This clonotype occurred a few times. Its antigen is unidentified. The authors used template switching to add a universal primer site and gave cDNA unique molecular identifiers. TCRdb used MiXCR to reprocess the 5' RACE reads, holding one entry per CDR3 protein. The sample contains 400,000 to 550,000 distinct CDR3 sequences, roughly 21% of which appear only once. These data were likewise used in another study, on T cells expressing NK-cell markers. In that study: Seven of the eight sequenced donors were classified as HCMV-seropositive, and one was classified as seronegative.

This chain uses TRBV5-1 with TRBJ1-1, with D maybe TRBD1 (5 bases). The clonotype comes from a woman aged 18-29 years in good health. Sequencing was done on a sample of CD4+ T cells sorted from blood. CDR3 loop: CASSLSGGGTEAFF. The CDR3 DNA follows: TGCGCCAGCAGCTTGTCCGGGGGAGGAACTGAAGCTTTCTTT. The whole variable domain, filled in from reference TRBV5-1 and TRBJ1-1, reads KAGVTQTPRYLIKTRGQQVTLSCSPISGHRSVSWYQQTPGQGLQFLFEYFSETQRNKGNFPGRFSGRQFSNSRSEMNVSTLELGDSALYLCASSLSGGGTEAFFGQGTRLTVV.